The text below deals with one TCR beta chain. Its matching antigen is unknown. V was clipped by 7 bases and J by 10 bases; unmatched bases: 5. This CDR3 is built from 12 residues. Germline V gives CDR1 SNHLY, CDR2 FYNNEI. The data originate from a study of shared clonotypes between healthy human individuals. Researchers divided each subset's genomic DNA evenly across several immunoSEQ plates. Per the authors' pipeline: ImmunoSEQ only sent back junction sequences with no quality scores, so filtering was done differently. The table came from immunoSEQ multiplex PCR; TCRdb's copy has only in-frame clones and leaves some out. The V and J calls and clone size are taken from that table; D and trimming were inferred from the DNA. The table includes 550,000 to 850,000 clones, just under 75% detected once. The study, taken as a whole, reports: Rarefaction showed sorted-subset sequencing was incomplete despite large depth. The authors sampled blood alone, and tissue repertoires likely differ.

This sequence originates from a woman in her twenties or thirties in good health. The V gene is TRBV2, the J gene TRBJ2-1, with 9 bases lining up with TRBD2. The sequenced sample was memory CD4+ T cells sorted from blood. Subset indicated: CD45RA-negative fraction. The chain's CDR3 is CASKREVEEQFF. The DNA for the CDR3 is TGTGCCAGCAAGCGGGAGGTCGAGGAGCAGTTCTTC.